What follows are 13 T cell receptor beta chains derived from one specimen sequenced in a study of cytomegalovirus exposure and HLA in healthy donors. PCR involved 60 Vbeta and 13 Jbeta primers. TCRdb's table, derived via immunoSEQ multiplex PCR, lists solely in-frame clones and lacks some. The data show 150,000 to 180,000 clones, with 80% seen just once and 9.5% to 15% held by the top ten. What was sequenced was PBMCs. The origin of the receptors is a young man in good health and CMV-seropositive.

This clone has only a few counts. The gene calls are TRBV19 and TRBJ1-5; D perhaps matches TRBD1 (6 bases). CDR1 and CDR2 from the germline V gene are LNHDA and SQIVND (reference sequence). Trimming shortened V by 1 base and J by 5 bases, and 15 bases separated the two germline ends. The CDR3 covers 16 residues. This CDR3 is CASSIGAGDFDQPQHF. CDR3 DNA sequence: TGTGCCAGTAGTATAGGGGCAGGGGATTTTGATCAGCCCCAGCATTTT.

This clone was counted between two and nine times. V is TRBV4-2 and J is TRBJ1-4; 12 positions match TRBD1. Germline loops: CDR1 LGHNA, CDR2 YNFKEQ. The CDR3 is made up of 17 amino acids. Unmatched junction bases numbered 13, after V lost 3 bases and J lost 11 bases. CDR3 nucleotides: TGTGCCAGCAGCCAGAAACCCCGGGACAGGGGGCAGGTCAAACTGTTTTTT. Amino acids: CASSQKPRDRGQVKLFF.

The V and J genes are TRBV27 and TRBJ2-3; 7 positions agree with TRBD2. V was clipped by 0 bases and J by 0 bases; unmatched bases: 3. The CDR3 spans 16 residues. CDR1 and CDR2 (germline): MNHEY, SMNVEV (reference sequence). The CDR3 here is CASSLSIAGSTDTQYF. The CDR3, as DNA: TGTGCCAGCAGTTTATCAATAGCGGGTAGCACAGATACGCAGTATTTT.

The CDR3 nucleotides read TGTGCCAGCAGATGGTCCGAGCATAGCAATCAGCCCCAGCATTTT. Protein product: CASRWSEHSNQPQHF. The V gene is TRBV28, the J gene TRBJ1-5; D gene ambiguous. Germline values: CDR1 MDHEN, CDR2 SYDVKM. The CDR3 has 15 residues. V was clipped by 6 bases and J by 0 bases, with 12 bases between them.

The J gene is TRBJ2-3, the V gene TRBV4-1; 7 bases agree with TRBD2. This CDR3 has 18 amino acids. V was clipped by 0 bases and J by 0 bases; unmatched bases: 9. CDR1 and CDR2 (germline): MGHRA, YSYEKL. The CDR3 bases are TGCGCCAGCAGCCAAGAGCCTTCACCGGGACTAAGCACAGATACGCAGTATTTT. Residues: CASSQEPSPGLSTDTQYF.

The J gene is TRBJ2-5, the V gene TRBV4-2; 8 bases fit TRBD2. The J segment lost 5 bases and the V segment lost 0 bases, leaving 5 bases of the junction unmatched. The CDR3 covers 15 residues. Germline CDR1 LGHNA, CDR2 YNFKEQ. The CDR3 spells CASSQDGTRGETQYF. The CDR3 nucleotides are TGTGCCAGCAGCCAAGATGGGACTAGGGGGGAGACCCAGTACTTC.

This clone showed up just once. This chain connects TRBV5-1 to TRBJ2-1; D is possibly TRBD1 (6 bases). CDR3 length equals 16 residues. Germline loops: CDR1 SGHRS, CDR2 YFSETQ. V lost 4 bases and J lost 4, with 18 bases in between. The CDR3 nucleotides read TGCGCCAGCAGCAGAACCGGGACATCAGTATACAATGAGCAGTTCTTC. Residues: CASSRTGTSVYNEQFF. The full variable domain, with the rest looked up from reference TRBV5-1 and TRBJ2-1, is KAGVTQTPRYLIKTRGQQVTLSCSPISGHRSVSWYQQTPGQGLQFLFEYFSETQRNKGNFPGRFSGRQFSNSRSEMNVSTLELGDSALYLCASSRTGTSVYNEQFFGPGTRLTVL.

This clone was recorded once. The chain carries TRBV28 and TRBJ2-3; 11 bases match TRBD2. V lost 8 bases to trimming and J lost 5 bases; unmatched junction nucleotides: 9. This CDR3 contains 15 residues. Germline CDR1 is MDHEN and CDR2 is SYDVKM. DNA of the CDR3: TGTGCCAGCTTTAGTAGCGGGAGGGTTAAAGATACGCAGTATTTT. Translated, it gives CASFSSGRVKDTQYF.

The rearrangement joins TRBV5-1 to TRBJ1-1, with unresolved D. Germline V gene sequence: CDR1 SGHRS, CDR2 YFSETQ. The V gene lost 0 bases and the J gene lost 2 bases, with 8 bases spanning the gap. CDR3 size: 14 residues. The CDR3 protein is CASSLDGSNTEAFF. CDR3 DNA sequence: TGCGCCAGCAGCTTGGATGGGAGTAACACTGAAGCTTTCTTT.

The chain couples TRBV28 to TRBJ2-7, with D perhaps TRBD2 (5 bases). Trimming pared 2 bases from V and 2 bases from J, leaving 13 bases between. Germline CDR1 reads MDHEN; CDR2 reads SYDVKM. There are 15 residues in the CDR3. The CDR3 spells CASSLSRGFTYEQYF. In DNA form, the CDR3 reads TGTGCCAGCAGTTTAAGTCGGGGATTCACCTACGAGCAGTACTTC.

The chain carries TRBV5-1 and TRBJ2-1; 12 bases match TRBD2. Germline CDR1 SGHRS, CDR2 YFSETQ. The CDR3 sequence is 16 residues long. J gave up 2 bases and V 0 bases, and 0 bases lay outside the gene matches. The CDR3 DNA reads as TGCGCCAGCAGCTTGGCTAGCGGGAGGGCCTACAATGAGCAGTTCTTC. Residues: CASSLASGRAYNEQFF. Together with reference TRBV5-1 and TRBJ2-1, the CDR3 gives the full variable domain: KAGVTQTPRYLIKTRGQQVTLSCSPISGHRSVSWYQQTPGQGLQFLFEYFSETQRNKGNFPGRFSGRQFSNSRSEMNVSTLELGDSALYLCASSLASGRAYNEQFFGPGTRLTVL.

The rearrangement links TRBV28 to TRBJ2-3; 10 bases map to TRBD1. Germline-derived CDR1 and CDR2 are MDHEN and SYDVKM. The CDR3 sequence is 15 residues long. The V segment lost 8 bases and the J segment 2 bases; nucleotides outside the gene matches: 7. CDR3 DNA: TGTGCCAGCGGATTGGGACAGGGGTCCACAGATACGCAGTATTTT. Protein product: CASGLGQGSTDTQYF.

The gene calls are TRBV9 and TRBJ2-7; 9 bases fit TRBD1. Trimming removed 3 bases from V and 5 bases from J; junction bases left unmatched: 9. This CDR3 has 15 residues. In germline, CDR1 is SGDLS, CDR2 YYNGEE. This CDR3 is CASSEAGTGYDEQYF. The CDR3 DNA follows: TGTGCCAGCAGCGAGGCCGGGACAGGGTATGACGAGCAGTACTTC.